Listed below are T cell receptor beta chains from one sample, sequenced in a study of T-cell memory formation after mild COVID-19. In TCRdb, the 5' RACE reads were re-called with MiXCR into one record per CDR3 protein. The data contain 250,000 to 400,000 distinct CDR3 sequences, roughly an eighth of them singletons. What was sequenced was PBMCs or a T cell subset sorted from them (not recorded which). These receptors originate from a man between 18 and 35 years old who had mild COVID-19 (a few samples of this study predate the infection). Cell type and time point are not known. CDR3s include the opening cysteine and the closing phenylalanine or tryptophan. The D gene is left open where the match is weak. Clone size is given for some rows only: seen once, a few or many times, or a class if the clone is expanded.

length,V,size,D,J,DNA,CDR3
13,TRBV5-1,few,-,TRBJ1-6,TGCGCCAGCTCCCCTAGGGGTGGGTCGTCCCTCCACTTT,CASSPRGGSSLHF
15,TRBV4-1,-,-,TRBJ1-1,TGCGCCAGCAGCCAAGAGTATCAAGGAACCCCTGAAGCTTTCTTT,CASSQEYQGTPEAFF
13,TRBV7-9,few,-,TRBJ2-3,TGTGCCAGCCTATTATCTAGCACAGATACGCAGTATTTT,CASLLSSTDTQYF
12,TRBV7-9,few,-,TRBJ2-7,TGTGCCAGCAGCCAAGGCGGGGCCGAGCAGTACTTC,CASSQGGAEQYF
13,TRBV20-1,many,TRBD1,TRBJ1-1,TGCAGTTCGCGACAGGGGTGGAACACTGAAGCTTTCTTT,CSSRQGWNTEAFF
12,TRBV2,many,-,TRBJ2-1,TGTGCCAGCAGTTCGTCGGACGTAGGGCAGTTCTTC,CASSSSDVGQFF
15,TRBV5-1,-,-,TRBJ2-6,TGCGCCAGCAGCTTGCGCCCCTCTGGGGCCAACGTCCTGACTTTC,CASSLRPSGANVLTF
13,TRBV30,-,-,TRBJ2-7,TGTGCCGGAGGGGACGGGTTCTCCTACGAGCAGTACTTC,CAGGDGFSYEQYF
15,TRBV19,-,TRBD1,TRBJ1-4,TGTGCCAAGATGACCCCGGGACAGGGCTGTGAAAAACTGTTTTTT,CAKMTPGQGCEKLFF
14,TRBV19,-,-,TRBJ1-6,TGTGCCAGTAGTGTCCGGGACCCAAATTCACCCCTCCACTTT,CASSVRDPNSPLHF
15,TRBV7-9,few,TRBD1,TRBJ1-3,TGTGCCAGCAGTTGGACAGGGATCGGTGGAAACACCATATATTTT,CASSWTGIGGNTIYF
14,TRBV10-2,-,-,TRBJ1-1,TGCGCCAGCAGTGAGTCGAGGAGGAGCACTGAAGCTTTCTTT,CASSESRRSTEAFF
13,TRBV5-1,few,-,TRBJ2-3,TGCGCCAGCAATTATGGGGCCGCAGATACGCAGTATTTT,CASNYGAADTQYF
16,TRBV5-1,-,TRBD2,TRBJ2-3,TGCGCCAGCAGCCGGCTAGCGGGGGGGCAGTCAGATACGCAGTATTTT,CASSRLAGGQSDTQYF
16,TRBV7-8,-,-,TRBJ1-3,TGTGCCAGCAGCCAACACCTGGGGGGTTCTGGAAACACCATATATTTT,CASSQHLGGSGNTIYF
13,TRBV7-3,many,-,TRBJ2-2,TGTGCCAGCAGTCGCGAACACACCGGGGAGCTGTTTTTT,CASSREHTGELFF
16,TRBV6-5,-,TRBD2,TRBJ2-1,TGTGCCAGCAGCAGACTAGCGGGGGCGCCGAGGAATGAGCAGTTCTTC,CASSRLAGAPRNEQFF
15,TRBV11-2,few,-,TRBJ2-1,TGTGCCAGCAGCTTAGGAAGGGGGGTATACAATGAGCAGTTCTTC,CASSLGRGVYNEQFF
16,TRBV6-5,-,TRBD1,TRBJ1-1,TGTGCCAGCAGTTACTGGGCAGGGGGTGTGAACACTGAAGCTTTCTTT,CASSYWAGGVNTEAFF
17,TRBV20-1,-,-,TRBJ2-2,TGCAGTGCTAGAGAAAGCCTGGGACCTAGAGCGGCCGGGGAGCTGTTTTTT,CSARESLGPRAAGELFF
13,TRBV24-1,-,-,TRBJ2-2,TGTGCCACCAGTGATTACCGGACCGGGGAGCTGTTTTTT,CATSDYRTGELFF
14,TRBV6-2/TRBV6-3,-,-,TRBJ2-1,TGTGCCAGCAGTCGTCCGATAATGAGCAATGAGCAGTTCTTC,CASSRPIMSNEQFF
12,TRBV6-2/TRBV6-3,-,-,TRBJ2-4,TGTGCCAGCAAGTGGTATGGAGGCATTCAGTACTTC,CASKWYGGIQYF
18,TRBV14,few,-,TRBJ1-4,TGTGCCAGCAGCCAAGGGCCAGGGCAGCAGCCATCTAATGAAAAACTGTTTTTT,CASSQGPGQQPSNEKLFF
13,TRBV7-2,-,-,TRBJ2-5,TGTGCCAGCAGCTTACTGCAGCAAGAGACCCAGTACTTC,CASSLLQQETQYF
15,TRBV2,few,TRBD2,TRBJ2-5,TGTGCCAGCATCCGAAGGACTAGCGCCTCAGAGACCCAGTACTTC,CASIRRTSASETQYF
14,TRBV11-1,-,-,TRBJ2-4,TGTGCCAGCAGCGGGACATTAGCCAAAAACATTCAGTACTTC,CASSGTLAKNIQYF
16,TRBV3-1,few,-,TRBJ2-1,TGTGCCAGCAGCCAAGAAAGGGGGGGCCTCTACAATGAGCAGTTCTTC,CASSQERGGLYNEQFF
14,TRBV7-6,few,-,TRBJ1-5,TGTGCCAGCAGCTTAGGACAGGACAATCAGCCCCAGCATTTT,CASSLGQDNQPQHF
15,TRBV7-6,few,-,TRBJ2-1,TGTGCCAGCAGCCAACGTTCCCCGGGGACACCTGAGCAGTTCTTC,CASSQRSPGTPEQFF
12,TRBV15,many,TRBD2,TRBJ2-1,TGTGCCACCAGCAGGCGGGAGAATGAGCAGTTCTTC,CATSRRENEQFF
14,TRBV5-4,few,-,TRBJ2-7,TGTGCCAGCAGCTTGCTTACAGAGCCCTACGAGCAGTACTTC,CASSLLTEPYEQYF
16,TRBV20-1,-,TRBD2,TRBJ2-5,TGCAGTGCTACCGGGGGGCTAGCGGGGCTCCAAGAGACCCAGTACTTC,CSATGGLAGLQETQYF
16,TRBV7-2,-,TRBD2,TRBJ2-3,TGTGCCAGCAGCTTAAGACTAGCGGTGCGCACAGATACGCAGTATTTT,CASSLRLAVRTDTQYF
14,TRBV18,-,TRBD1,TRBJ1-2,TGTGCCAGCTCACCGACCGACAGGGTTTATGGCTACACCTTC,CASSPTDRVYGYTF
14,TRBV7-8,many,-,TRBJ2-2,TGTGCCAGCGGTCCTAGGCCAAACACCGGGGAGCTGTTTTTT,CASGPRPNTGELFF
15,TRBV5-4,many,-,TRBJ2-3,TGTGCCAGCACGACGCCCGGCGGGTCCGCCGATACGCAGTATTTT,CASTTPGGSADTQYF